Below, 21 T cell receptor beta chains from the same sample are listed, as sequenced in a study of OX40 agonist ivuxolimab in advanced cancers. Sequencing used immunoSEQ multiplex PCR; TCRdb keeps in-frame clones, though not all of them. This sample has some 62,000 clones, with around 90% found just once. The sample was CD4+ or CD8+ T cells sorted from blood, taken in a trial of the OX40 agonist ivuxolimab. These receptors came from an adult with an advanced solid tumor such as melanoma, head and neck, liver or kidney cancer.

The rearrangement links TRBV6-5 to TRBJ1-6, with D possibly TRBD1 on 6 matching bases. V was shortened by 6 bases and J by 9 bases, with 15 bases between the two germline ends. The germline V gene encodes CDR1 MNHEY and CDR2 SVGAGI. The CDR3 consists of 14 residues. The CDR3 region has the DNA TGTGCCAGCAGCCGAAGTCAGGGGTTTTCACCCCTCCACTTT. Its protein is CASSRSQGFSPLHF.

This rearrangement joins TRBV14 to TRBJ1-1; TRBD1 aligns across 7 bases. The CDR3 runs 15 residues. Germline V gives CDR1 SGHDN, CDR2 FVKESK. V dropped 0 bases and J dropped 8; count of bases not matched to a gene: 9. The CDR3, as DNA: TGTGCCAGCAGCCAAGATCTCGTACAGGGGATAGAAGCTTTCTTT. It specifies CASSQDLVQGIEAFF. The full variable domain, completed using reference TRBV14 and TRBJ1-1, is EAGVTQFPSHSVIEKGQTVTLRCDPISGHDNLYWYRRVMGKEIKFLLHFVKESKQDESGMPNNRFLAERTGGTYSTLKVQPAELEDSGVYFCASSQDLVQGIEAFFGQGTRLTVV.

The V gene is TRBV6-5, the J gene TRBJ1-3; D call uncertain. This CDR3 comprises 16 residues. Trimming took off 3 bases at V and 0 bases at J, with 12 bases between the two ends. Per the germline V gene, CDR1 is MNHEY and CDR2 is SVGAGI. CDR3 in amino acids: CASSYRQTSSGNTIYF. The CDR3 DNA follows: TGTGCCAGCAGTTATCGTCAGACAAGCTCTGGAAACACCATATATTTT.

This rearrangement joins TRBV5-1 to TRBJ2-5; possibly TRBD2 for D (6 bases). Germline V lookup: CDR1 SGHRS, CDR2 YFSETQ. V was clipped by 2 bases and J by 4 bases, with 15 bases between them. This CDR3 has 15 amino acids. CDR3 sequence: CASSFEAGRRETQYF. As DNA, the CDR3 is TGCGCCAGCAGCTTTGAGGCAGGGAGGAGAGAGACCCAGTACTTC.

The chain joins TRBV11-2 to TRBJ1-1; D is uncertain. The CDR3 runs 13 residues. V was shortened by 1 base and J by 11 bases, with 14 bases between the two germline ends. Germline CDR1 is SGHAT and CDR2 is FQNNGV. CDR3 sequence reads: CASSLGAPGGAFF. DNA of the CDR3: TGTGCCAGCAGCTTAGGGGCCCCCGGAGGCGCTTTCTTT. Variable domain in full (rest from reference TRBV11-2 and TRBJ1-1): EAGVAQSPRYKIIEKRQSVAFWCNPISGHATLYWYQQILGQGPKLLIQFQNNGVVDDSQLPKDRFSAERLKGVDSTLKIQPAKLEDSAVYLCASSLGAPGGAFFGQGTRLTVV.

This clone occurred once. V gene TRBV7-2 combines with J gene TRBJ2-3; 13 nucleotides line up with TRBD2. Germline trimming cut 1 base from V and 1 base from J; bases unmatched to any gene: 8. Germline loops: CDR1 SGHTA, CDR2 FQGNSA. The CDR3 is made up of 19 amino acids. CDR3 DNA sequence: TGTGCCAGCAGCTTAGGACTAGCGGGAGGAAGAGTAGGCACAGATACGCAGTATTTT. It translates to CASSLGLAGGRVGTDTQYF.

The chain carries TRBV10-1 and TRBJ2-7, with D uncertain. Trimming shortened V by 3 bases and J by 3 bases, and 15 bases separated the two germline ends. The CDR3 loop spans 15 amino acids. Per the germline V gene, CDR1 is WNHNN and CDR2 is SYGVQD (reference sequence). Written as DNA, the CDR3 is TGCGCCAGCAGTGATGGACCCTCCACGGTCTACGAGCAGTACTTC. This sequence encodes CASSDGPSTVYEQYF.

This rearrangement joins TRBV6-1 to TRBJ2-3; maybe TRBD2 (7 bases). Germline CDR1 is MNHNS and CDR2 is SASEGT. Deletions cut 8 bases from V and 2 bases from J, with 14 bases between. The length of the CDR3 is 14 residues. The chain's CDR3 is CASGGLADTDTQYF. The DNA of the CDR3 is TGTGCCAGCGGGGGGCTAGCGGACACAGATACGCAGTATTTT.

This chain joins TRBV28 and TRBJ2-7, with TRBD2 matching over 11 bases. Trimming at V came to 5 bases and at J to 5 bases, leaving 5 bases not matched to a gene. Germline V gene lookup returns CDR1 MDHEN and CDR2 SYDVKM. This CDR3 spans 14 amino acids. CDR3 region: CASSTSGSSHEQYF. As DNA, the CDR3 is TGTGCCAGCAGTACTAGCGGGAGTTCCCACGAGCAGTACTTC.

The chain couples TRBV11-2 to TRBJ1-2; no clear D. The germline CDR1 and CDR2 sequences are SGHAT and FQNNGV. The length of the CDR3 is 13 residues. V lost 0 bases and J 8 bases, leaving 10 bases between the germline ends. CDR3 coding DNA: TGTGCCAGCAGCTTAGATAGCCGACGGGGCTACACCTTC. Translating gives CASSLDSRRGYTF.

There are a few counts of this clone. The V and J genes are TRBV9 and TRBJ2-2; 7 bases fit TRBD1. Trimming removed 3 bases from V and 1 base from J; junction bases left unmatched: 3. This CDR3 contains 15 residues. Germline V gene sequence: CDR1 SGDLS, CDR2 YYNGEE. CDR3: CASSAGGVNTGELFF. The CDR3 bases are TGTGCCAGCAGCGCAGGGGGTGTGAACACCGGGGAGCTGTTTTTT.

The chain is built from TRBV4-1 and TRBJ2-5, with TRBD2 matching over 9 bases. The J call could be wrong; TRBJ2-7 is a better fit for the DNA end. This CDR3 is 16 amino acids long. CDR1 is MGHRA, CDR2 YSYEKL, per germline. As DNA, the CDR3 is TGCGCCAGCAGTCCCTCCCCGCTAGCGGGATTTTACGAGCAGTACTTC. This codes for CASSPSPLAGFYEQYF.

The chain employs TRBV4-2 and TRBJ2-3, with 8 positions matching TRBD1. There are 16 residues in the CDR3. Germline loops: CDR1 LGHNA, CDR2 YNFKEQ. The V gene end was trimmed by 0 bases and the J gene end by 3 bases; junction bases not matched to a gene: 5. CDR3 sequence (DNA): TGTGCCAGCAGCCAAGAATCAGGGGGCCAGACAGATACGCAGTATTTT. This codes for CASSQESGGQTDTQYF.

The genes are TRBV6-1 and TRBJ2-3; maybe TRBD1 (6 bases). The length of the CDR3 is 14 residues. V was shortened by 4 bases and J by 2 bases, with 10 bases between the two germline ends. The V gene's germline CDR1 is MNHNS and CDR2 SASEGT. CDR3 loop: CASSVNRDTDTQYF. Here the CDR3 DNA reads TGTGCCAGCAGTGTTAACAGGGACACAGATACGCAGTATTTT.

The chain joins TRBV2 to TRBJ2-1; D is unclear. Trimming left V 3 bases short and J 6 bases short, with 12 bases between. The CDR3 is 14 residues long. In germline, CDR1 is SNHLY, CDR2 FYNNEI. CDR3 nucleotide sequence: TGTGCCAGCAGTGACTGGGGTGGACCCAATGAGCAGTTCTTC. The encoded protein is CASSDWGGPNEQFF.

J is TRBJ2-5 and V is TRBV5-1; TRBD1 matches 7 bases. J lost 2 bases, V lost 4 bases, and 2 bases had no gene match. The CDR3 consists of 13 residues. The V gene's germline CDR1 is SGHRS and CDR2 YFSETQ. CDR3 sequence: CASSTDRQETQYF. CDR3 coding DNA: TGCGCCAGCAGCACGGACAGGCAAGAGACCCAGTACTTC.

This chain connects TRBV2 to TRBJ2-7; either TRBD1 or TRBD2 may fit D (5 bases each). CDR1 is SNHLY and CDR2 is FYNNEI in the germline V gene. The CDR3 runs to 15 residues. V shed 1 base and J shed 6 bases, with 16 bases lying between them. The CDR3 loop is CASSEVRSGGAEQYF. In DNA form, the CDR3 reads TGTGCCAGCAGTGAAGTCAGGAGCGGTGGGGCCGAGCAGTACTTC.

The rearrangement links TRBV5-1 to TRBJ2-6; TRBD1 is a possible D gene (5 bases). Trimming pared 0 bases from V and 0 bases from J, leaving 7 bases between. Germline loops: CDR1 SGHRS, CDR2 YFSETQ. The CDR3 consists of 16 residues. CDR3 amino acids: CASSLEGRSGANVLTF. The CDR3 coding sequence is TGCGCCAGCAGCTTGGAGGGGCGCTCTGGGGCCAACGTCCTGACTTTC.

The chain combines TRBV6-6 with TRBJ1-1; possibly TRBD1 for D (6 bases). This CDR3 spans 14 amino acids. Germline CDR1 reads MNHNY; CDR2 reads SVGAGI (reference sequence). V was clipped by 6 bases and J by 5 bases, with 16 bases between them. Written as DNA, the CDR3 is TGTGCCAGCAGAAGCCAGGGGAGGCGGACTGAAGCTTTCTTT. Translating gives CASRSQGRRTEAFF.

This clone came up once. The chain couples TRBV6-1 to TRBJ1-1; 11 bases agree with TRBD1. This CDR3 region has 13 residues. Trimming removed 8 bases from V and 6 bases from J; junction bases left unmatched: 5. Germline values: CDR1 MNHNS, CDR2 SASEGT. This CDR3 is CASGQGQGAEAFF. CDR3 sequence (DNA): TGTGCCAGCGGTCAGGGACAGGGGGCTGAAGCTTTCTTT.

The chain recombines TRBV11-2 with TRBJ1-4, with 8 bases aligning to TRBD1. The CDR3 is made up of 14 amino acids. V trimming: 1 base; J trimming: 8 bases; junction bases outside the gene matches: 3. CDR1 is SGHAT, CDR2 FQNNGV, per germline. The chain's CDR3 is CASSLVRGREKLFF. The CDR3 coding sequence is TGTGCCAGCAGCTTAGTCAGGGGGCGCGAAAAACTGTTTTTT. Based on the CDR3 plus reference TRBV11-2 and TRBJ1-4, the full variable domain is EAGVAQSPRYKIIEKRQSVAFWCNPISGHATLYWYQQILGQGPKLLIQFQNNGVVDDSQLPKDRFSAERLKGVDSTLKIQPAKLEDSAVYLCASSLVRGREKLFFGSGTQLSVL.